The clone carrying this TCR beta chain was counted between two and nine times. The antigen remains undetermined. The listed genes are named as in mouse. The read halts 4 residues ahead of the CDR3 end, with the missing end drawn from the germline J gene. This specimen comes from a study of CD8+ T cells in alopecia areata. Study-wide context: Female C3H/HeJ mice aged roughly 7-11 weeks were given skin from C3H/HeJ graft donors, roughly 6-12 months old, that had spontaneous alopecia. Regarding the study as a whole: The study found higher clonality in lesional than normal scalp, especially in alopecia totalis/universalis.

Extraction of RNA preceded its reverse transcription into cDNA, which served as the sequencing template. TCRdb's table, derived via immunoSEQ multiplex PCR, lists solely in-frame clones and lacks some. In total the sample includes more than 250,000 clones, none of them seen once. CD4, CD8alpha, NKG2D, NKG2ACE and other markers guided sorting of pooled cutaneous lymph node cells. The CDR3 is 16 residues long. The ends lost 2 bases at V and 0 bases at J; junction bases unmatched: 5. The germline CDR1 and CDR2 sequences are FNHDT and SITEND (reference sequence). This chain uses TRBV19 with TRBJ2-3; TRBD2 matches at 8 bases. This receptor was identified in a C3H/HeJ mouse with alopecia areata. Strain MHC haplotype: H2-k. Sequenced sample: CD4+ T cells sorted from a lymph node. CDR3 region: CASSMAWGASAETLYF. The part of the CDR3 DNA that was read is TGTGCCAGCAGTATGGCCTGGGGGGCTAGTGCAGAA.